This T cell receptor beta chain was found in a study of T cell responses to AZD1222 COVID-19 vaccine. The study's findings and limits: Unmutated variant regions reportedly attract nearly half of all spike-specific TCRs. Seropositivity was recorded at baseline in only 6 or 7 AZD1222 recipients.

On this clone: Its antigen is still unknown.

This CDR3 has 14 amino acids. The V gene's germline CDR1 is SQVTM and CDR2 ANQGSEA. J was trimmed by 4 bases and V by 6 bases; bases with no gene match: 10. TCRdb keeps only in-frame clones here, not all; method: immunoSEQ multiplex PCR. The sample gives over 150,000 clones, almost 90% of which show up once; 0.4% to 0.5% is in the top ten. The clonotype originates from an adult in good health. The input for sequencing was peripheral blood, taken on day 0 of AZD1222 vaccination. The chain employs TRBV29-1 and TRBJ2-5, with 8 bases lining up with TRBD1. CDR3 bases: TGCAGCGTGTTGACAGGGGCTCCCATAGAGACCCAGTACTTC. Its translation: CSVLTGAPIETQYF.